Listed below are T cell receptor beta chains from one sample, sequenced in a study of T-cell reconstitution after alpha-beta-depleted transplantation in children. TCRdb re-called the PCR reads through MiXCR, storing one row per CDR3 protein. The table lists about 410,000 distinct CDR3 sequences, roughly 22% of them singletons. The sample in question was PBMCs from the stem cell graft donor, obtained from the stem cell graft. The receptors originated from a human donor who donated a stem cell graft to a child with acute myeloid leukemia. Each CDR3 is given with its conserved first and last residue. Fields, in order: D gene, clone size, V gene, J gene, CDR3 DNA, CDR3 protein. D genes are given only for firm matches. Where a row states a size, it is once, few, many or the class of an expanded clone; other rows omit it.

-	many	TRBV6-5	TRBJ2-5	TGTGCCAGCAGTTACGGCACATCGATCCAAGAGACCCAGTACTTC	CASSYGTSIQETQYF
TRBD2	-	TRBV12-3/TRBV12-4	TRBJ2-5	TGTGCCAGCGGGTTAGCGGGAGTTGAGACCCAGTACTTC	CASGLAGVETQYF
-	-	TRBV20-1	TRBJ2-5	TGCAGTGCTCAGAGAGGGAGAAGCGAGACCCAGTACTTC	CSAQRGRSETQYF
-	-	TRBV25-1	TRBJ2-3	TGTGCCAGCAGTGATCAATATACGCAGTATTTT	CASSDQYTQYF
-	few	TRBV4-1	TRBJ2-7	TGCGCCAGCAGCCAAGGATCCCAGGATTTCTACGAGCAGTACTTC	CASSQGSQDFYEQYF
-	many	TRBV29-1	TRBJ2-1	TGCAGCGTTTTAGGCCAGCTAGGGGCTCATGAGCAGTTCTTC	CSVLGQLGAHEQFF
-	-	TRBV29-1	TRBJ1-2	TGCAGCGTTGAGGAATTACAGGGTATCTATGGCTACACCTTC	CSVEELQGIYGYTF
TRBD1	few	TRBV12-5	TRBJ1-1	TGTGCTAGTGGTTATGACAGGGGATCCCCTTTGAACACTGAAGCTTTCTTT	CASGYDRGSPLNTEAFF
TRBD2	few	TRBV5-1	TRBJ2-1	TGCGCCAGCAGCTTGTTCACCGGGACTAGCGGGAAGAATGAGCAGTTCTTC	CASSLFTGTSGKNEQFF
TRBD1	few	TRBV20-1	TRBJ1-6	TGCAGTGCTAGACTCCTGGACAGGGATTATAATTCACCCCTCCACTTT	CSARLLDRDYNSPLHF
-	-	TRBV29-1	TRBJ1-2	TGCAGCGTTGAAGATATGGCCGGCTACACCTTC	CSVEDMAGYTF
-	few	TRBV27	TRBJ2-1	TGTGCCAGCAGTTCCCTTCAATCCTACAATGAGCAGTTCTTC	CASSSLQSYNEQFF
-	-	TRBV12-3/TRBV12-4	TRBJ1-1	TGTGCCAGCAGTTCGCACCCGACAGGGAACACTGAAGCTTTCTTT	CASSSHPTGNTEAFF
-	-	TRBV5-1	TRBJ2-7	TGCGCCAGCAGCTTGGCCTTCCTTAGCGACTCCTACGAGCAGTACTTC	CASSLAFLSDSYEQYF
TRBD1	once	TRBV7-2	TRBJ2-3	TGTGCCAGCAGCCCAAGGGGGCGAGGAGATACGCAGTATTTT	CASSPRGRGDTQYF
-	-	TRBV4-2	TRBJ1-1	TGTGCCAGCAGCCAAGACCCGGGAGGCGGCACTGAAGCTTTCTTT	CASSQDPGGGTEAFF
-	-	TRBV12-3/TRBV12-4	TRBJ2-5	TGTGCCAGCAGTTTAGGGGCAGCACAAGAGACCCAGTACTTC	CASSLGAAQETQYF
-	few	TRBV12-3/TRBV12-4	TRBJ2-1	TGTGCCAGCAGTTTAGGCAACTTCAATGAGCAGTTCTTC	CASSLGNFNEQFF
TRBD1	many	TRBV4-2	TRBJ1-2	TGTGCCAGCAGCCCCGGACAGGGGGATGGCTACACCTTC	CASSPGQGDGYTF
TRBD2	-	TRBV7-9	TRBJ2-7	TGTGCCAGCAGCTTATACGGGGGACTAGCGGGATCTTACGAGCAGTACTTC	CASSLYGGLAGSYEQYF
-	-	TRBV5-5	TRBJ2-6	TGTGCCAGCAGCTTCGGGTTCTCCGGGGCCAACGTCCTGACTTTC	CASSFGFSGANVLTF
-	-	TRBV5-1	TRBJ2-1	TGCGCCAGCAGCTTGGCCCTAGCCGGTTTGGATGAGCAGTTCTTC	CASSLALAGLDEQFF
TRBD1	many	TRBV27	TRBJ1-2	TGTGCCAGCAGTTTAGGACAGGGAGGGTATGGCTACACCTTC	CASSLGQGGYGYTF
-	-	TRBV7-9	TRBJ2-7	TGTGCCAGCAGCTTTTCCGGCGACGGTCAGTTTAACGAGCAGTACTTC	CASSFSGDGQFNEQYF
-	many	TRBV29-1	TRBJ2-3	TGCAGCGTTCTAGGGACAGATACGCAGTATTTT	CSVLGTDTQYF
TRBD2	few	TRBV20-1	TRBJ2-1	TGCAGTGCTAGTCGGGGCGGGAGGGCCCTCAATGAGCAGTTCTTC	CSASRGGRALNEQFF
TRBD2	many	TRBV20-1	TRBJ2-3	TGCAGTGCAACACTAGCGGGAGGAGATACGCAGTATTTT	CSATLAGGDTQYF
-	many	TRBV7-9	TRBJ2-2	TGTGCCAGCAGTCCCCATCCCGCCAGGGCCGGGGAGCTGTTTTTT	CASSPHPARAGELFF
-	few	TRBV28	TRBJ2-3	TGTGCCAGCAATACTGGGGGAGATACGCAGTATTTT	CASNTGGDTQYF
-	-	TRBV20-1	TRBJ1-5	TGCAGTGCTAGAGGCGGGGGGGCGCCGGGTCAGCCCCAGCATTTT	CSARGGGAPGQPQHF
-	-	TRBV7-9	TRBJ2-7	TGTGCCAGCAGCTCCATCAGGGGCCGCTACTCCTACGAGCAGTACTTC	CASSSIRGRYSYEQYF
TRBD2	-	TRBV28	TRBJ2-3	TGTGCCAGCAGTCCCCCAAAAGCGGGAGTCATGGATACGCAGTATTTT	CASSPPKAGVMDTQYF
-	many	TRBV20-1	TRBJ2-5	TGCAGTGCTAGAGAGAGTTTCGGGAGCCAAGAGACCCAGTACTTC	CSARESFGSQETQYF
TRBD1	-	TRBV5-1	TRBJ1-1	TGCGCCAGCAGCTTGGCGGGGGGACAGGGCGACACTGAAGCTTTCTTT	CASSLAGGQGDTEAFF
-	many	TRBV6-5	TRBJ1-1	TGTGCCAGCAGCTACTTCGGTCACGCTGAAGCTTTCTTT	CASSYFGHAEAFF
TRBD1	-	TRBV20-1	TRBJ2-5	TGCAGTGCTAGGCGGACAGGCGGCGTTCAAGAGACCCAGTACTTC	CSARRTGGVQETQYF
TRBD1	few	TRBV28	TRBJ2-7	TGTGCCAGCAGCAACCGGGACAGGGGTGCCTACGAGCAGTACTTC	CASSNRDRGAYEQYF
TRBD2	few	TRBV20-1	TRBJ2-7	TGCAGTGCTAGAGATCTGGCTAGCGGGAGCCTCTACGAGCAGTACTTC	CSARDLASGSLYEQYF
TRBD1	-	TRBV5-5	TRBJ2-7	TGTGCCAGCAGCACGACAGGGTGGGGCGAGCAGTACTTC	CASSTTGWGEQYF
TRBD2	-	TRBV3-1	TRBJ2-7	TGTGCCTCCTGCAAGGACGGCAGGGGACTAGTAAGTGGGGAGCAGTACTTC	CASCKDGRGLVSGEQYF
-	few	TRBV29-1	TRBJ1-3	TGCAGCGTCGCCACCAACAGGGTACCCGGAAACACCATATATTTT	CSVATNRVPGNTIYF